The TCR beta chain under discussion was sequenced for a study of CD8 T cells in ankylosing spondylitis. Regarding the study as a whole: Clones that were linked to disease were CD8+ and were relatively rare in peripheral blood. Roughly eight highly homologous variants made up a TCR beta motif that seemed to typify ankylosing spondylitis blood.

TCRdb recomputed calls from the 5' RACE reads with MiXCR, one row per CDR3 protein. Of around 490,000 distinct CDR3 sequences in the sample, roughly 5.2% are singletons; the top ten hold roughly 3.5%. This CDR3 is 14 amino acids long. From germline, CDR1 is MGHRA and CDR2 YSYEKL. V lost 1 base and J lost 6, with 12 bases in between. This clonotype has only a few counts. Its target is unknown. The receptor's source is a male donor with ankylosing spondylitis. V and J are TRBV4-1 and TRBJ1-2; D gene ambiguous. The sequenced sample consisted of blood, either unsorted or a sorted T cell fraction (not recorded which). The CDR3 region is CASSQVAGVDGYTF. The CDR3, as DNA: TGCGCCAGCAGCCAAGTGGCGGGTGTAGATGGCTACACCTTC.